The rows below give T cell receptor beta chains drawn from one sample of a study of blood T cell repertoires in COVID-19. Assay used: immunoSEQ multiplex PCR; TCRdb lists only in-frame clones, some missing. The table has roughly 150,000 clones, around 87% seen once. Sequenced material: peripheral blood. Receptors were obtained from a woman over 75 with COVID-19, enrolled during active disease. Both conserved end residues are part of each CDR3. A D gene is named only where the DNA matches it firmly. Where a row states a size, it is once, few, many or the class of an expanded clone; other rows omit it.

clone_size	v_call	d_call	j_call	cdr3_aa	cdr3_nt
NA	TRBV7-8	NA	TRBJ1-2	CASSPRTQGVLYGYTF	TGTGCCAGCAGCCCCCGGACCCAGGGTGTACTTTATGGCTACACCTTC
NA	TRBV29-1	NA	TRBJ2-7	CSVEDLSYEQYF	TGCAGCGTTGAAGATCTGTCGTACGAGCAGTACTTC
NA	TRBV3-1/TRBV3-2	NA	TRBJ1-6	CASSSTVNSPLHF	TGTGCCAGCAGCAGTACAGTTAATTCACCCCTCCACTTT
NA	TRBV7-3	NA	TRBJ2-5	CASSPLGGEETQYF	TGTGCCAGCAGCCCATTAGGGGGGGAAGAGACCCAGTACTTC
NA	TRBV2	TRBD1	TRBJ1-5	CASRREDRGGQPQHF	TGTGCCAGCAGACGGGAAGACAGGGGAGGGCAGCCCCAGCATTTT
NA	TRBV21-1	NA	TRBJ2-1	CASRKDSYNEQFF	TGTGCCAGCAGGAAGGACAGCTACAATGAGCAGTTCTTC
NA	TRBV15	TRBD1	TRBJ2-2	CATSRGKTGIDTGELFF	TGTGCCACCAGCAGAGGGAAGACAGGGATTGACACCGGGGAGCTGTTTTTT
NA	TRBV19	NA	TRBJ2-5	CAGAQALGETQYF	TGTGCCGGAGCACAGGCCCTCGGGGAGACCCAGTACTTC
NA	TRBV14	NA	TRBJ2-3	CASSQVLGGSNTQYF	TGTGCCAGCAGCCAAGTTCTAGGGGGTTCAAATACGCAGTATTTT
NA	TRBV7-2	TRBD1	TRBJ1-6	CASSSTGDRRNSPLHF	TGTGCCAGCAGCTCGACAGGGGATAGGCGTAATTCACCCCTCCACTTT
NA	TRBV7-3	TRBD2	TRBJ2-1	CASSLMAGGRVNEQFF	TGTGCCAGCAGCTTAATGGCAGGAGGGAGGGTCAATGAGCAGTTCTTC
NA	TRBV20-1	TRBD2	TRBJ2-1	CSASSPITSGNNEQFF	TGCAGTGCTAGTAGCCCAATCACTAGCGGGAACAATGAGCAGTTCTTC
NA	TRBV7-9	NA	TRBJ1-2	CASSLDASPRPNYGYTF	TGTGCCAGCAGCTTAGATGCTAGCCCGCGCCCGAACTATGGCTACACCTTC
NA	TRBV18	TRBD1	TRBJ1-1	CASSSTGDRGEAFF	TGTGCCAGCTCCTCGACCGGGGACAGGGGTGAAGCTTTCTTT
NA	TRBV3-1/TRBV3-2	NA	TRBJ2-2	CASSTRTGGTGLAVRGNTGELFF	TGTGCCAGCAGCACCCGGACAGGGGGGACGGGACTAGCCGTTCGGGGGAACACCGGGGAGCTGTTTTTT
once	TRBV29-1	TRBD2	TRBJ2-1	CSVELGTSGSYNEQFF	TGCAGCGTTGAACTTGGGACTAGCGGATCCTACAATGAGCAGTTCTTC
NA	TRBV25-1	NA	TRBJ2-5	CASSAPLAETQYF	TGTGCCAGCAGTGCCCCGTTAGCAGAGACCCAGTACTTC
NA	TRBV5-4	NA	TRBJ1-2	CASSTDPGREDGYTF	TGTGCCAGCAGCACAGACCCGGGGAGGGAAGATGGCTACACCTTC
NA	TRBV18	NA	TRBJ1-1	CASSPLGAVNTEAFF	TGTGCCAGCTCACCACTGGGGGCGGTAAACACTGAAGCTTTCTTT
NA	TRBV9	TRBD2	TRBJ2-1	CASSVGGLAEYNEQFF	TGTGCCAGCAGCGTAGGTGGGCTAGCGGAGTACAATGAGCAGTTCTTC